This TCR beta chain was sequenced for a study of T cells in Graves' hyperthyroidism and ophthalmopathy. Amplification of TCR beta CDR3 regions used RNA as the template. TCR CDR3 regions were first amplified by RT-PCR with HTBI primers. TCRdb independently ran MiXCR on the multiplex PCR reads; one entry per CDR3 protein. The sample records 140,000 or so distinct CDR3 sequences, approximately 20% being singletons. This clonotype was recorded a few times. The CDR3 is made up of 12 amino acids. V was trimmed by 2 bases and J by 7 bases, leaving 8 bases between them. Germline CDR1 LNHDA, CDR2 SQIVND (reference sequence).

Sequenced sample: blood. The V gene is TRBV19, the J gene TRBJ2-5, with D hard to call. This TCR derives from a woman in her fifties or sixties with Graves' hyperthyroidism that later progressed to Graves' ophthalmopathy. The CDR3 loop is CASSISLGTQYF. DNA for the CDR3: TGTGCCAGTAGTATATCCCTGGGGACCCAGTACTTC.